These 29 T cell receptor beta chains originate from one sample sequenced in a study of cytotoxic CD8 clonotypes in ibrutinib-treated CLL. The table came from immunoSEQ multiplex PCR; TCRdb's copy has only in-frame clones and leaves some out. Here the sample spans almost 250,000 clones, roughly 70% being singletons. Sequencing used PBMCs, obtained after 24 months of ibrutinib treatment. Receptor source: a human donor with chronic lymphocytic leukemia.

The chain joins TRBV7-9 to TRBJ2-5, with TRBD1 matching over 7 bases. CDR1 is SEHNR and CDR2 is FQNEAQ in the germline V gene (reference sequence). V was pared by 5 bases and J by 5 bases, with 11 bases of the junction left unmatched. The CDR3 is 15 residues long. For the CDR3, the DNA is TGTGCCAGCAGCCCCGGGACAGCGGAGACGGAGACCCAGTACTTC. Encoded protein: CASSPGTAETETQYF.

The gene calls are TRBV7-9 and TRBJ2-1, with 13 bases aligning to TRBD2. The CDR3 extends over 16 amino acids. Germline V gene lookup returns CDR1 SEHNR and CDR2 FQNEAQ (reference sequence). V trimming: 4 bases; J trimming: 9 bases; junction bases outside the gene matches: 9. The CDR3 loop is CASSSPGLAGETEQFF. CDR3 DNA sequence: TGTGCCAGCAGCTCTCCTGGACTAGCGGGAGAAACTGAGCAGTTCTTC.

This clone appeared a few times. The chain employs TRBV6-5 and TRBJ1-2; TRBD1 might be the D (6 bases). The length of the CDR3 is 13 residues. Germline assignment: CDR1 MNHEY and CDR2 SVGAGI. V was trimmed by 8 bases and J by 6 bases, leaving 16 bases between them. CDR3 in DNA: TGTGCCAGCTCAGGGGCTATGTTTGATGGCTACACCTTC. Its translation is CASSGAMFDGYTF.

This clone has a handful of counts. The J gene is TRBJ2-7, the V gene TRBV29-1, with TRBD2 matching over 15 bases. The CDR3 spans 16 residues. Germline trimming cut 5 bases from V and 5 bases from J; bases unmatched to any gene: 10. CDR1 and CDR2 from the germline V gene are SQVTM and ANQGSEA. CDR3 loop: CSVSGGLAGGVDEQYF. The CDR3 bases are TGCAGCGTTTCCGGCGGACTAGCGGGAGGGGTTGACGAGCAGTACTTC.

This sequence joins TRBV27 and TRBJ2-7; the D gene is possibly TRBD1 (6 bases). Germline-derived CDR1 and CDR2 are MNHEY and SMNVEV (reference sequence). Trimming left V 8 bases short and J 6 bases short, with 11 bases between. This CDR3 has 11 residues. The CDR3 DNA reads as TGTGCCAGCTCGACAGGTGGCGAGCAGTACTTC. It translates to CASSTGGEQYF.

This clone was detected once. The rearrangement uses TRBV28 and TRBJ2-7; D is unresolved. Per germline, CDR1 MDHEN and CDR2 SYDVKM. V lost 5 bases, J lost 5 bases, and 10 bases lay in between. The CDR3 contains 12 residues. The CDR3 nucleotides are TGTGCCAGCAGTGTCCTCCCCCACGAGCAGTACTTC. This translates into CASSVLPHEQYF.

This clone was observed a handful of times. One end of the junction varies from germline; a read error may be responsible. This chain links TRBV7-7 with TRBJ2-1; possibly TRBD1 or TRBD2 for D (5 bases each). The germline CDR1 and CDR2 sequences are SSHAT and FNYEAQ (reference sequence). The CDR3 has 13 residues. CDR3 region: CASSLALGVEQFF. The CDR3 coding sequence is TGTGCTAGCAGCTTAGCTTTGGGGGTTGAGCAGTTCTTC.

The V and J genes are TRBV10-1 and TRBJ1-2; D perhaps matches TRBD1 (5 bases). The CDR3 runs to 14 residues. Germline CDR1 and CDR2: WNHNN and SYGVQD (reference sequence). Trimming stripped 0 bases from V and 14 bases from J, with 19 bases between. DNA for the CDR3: TGCGCCAGCAGTGAGTCAAGGGGTTTGCCGGAGGTGACCTTC. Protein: CASSESRGLPEVTF.

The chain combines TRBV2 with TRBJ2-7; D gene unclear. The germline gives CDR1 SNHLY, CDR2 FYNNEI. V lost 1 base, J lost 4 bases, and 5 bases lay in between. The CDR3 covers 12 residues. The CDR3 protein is CASSEEEYEQYF. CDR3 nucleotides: TGTGCCAGCAGTGAAGAGGAATACGAGCAGTACTTC. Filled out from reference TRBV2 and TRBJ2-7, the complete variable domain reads EPEVTQTPSHQVTQMGQEVILRCVPISNHLYFYWYRQILGQKVEFLVSFYNNEISEKSEIFDDQFSVERPDGSNFTLKIRSTKLEDSAMYFCASSEEEYEQYFGPGTRLTVT.

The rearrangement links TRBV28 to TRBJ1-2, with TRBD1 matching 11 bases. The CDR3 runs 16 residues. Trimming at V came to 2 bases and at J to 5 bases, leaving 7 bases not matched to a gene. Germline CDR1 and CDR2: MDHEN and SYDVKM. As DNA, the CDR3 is TGTGCCAGCAGTTTACCCGGGGACAGGGGGGCGTATGGCTACACCTTC. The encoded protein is CASSLPGDRGAYGYTF.

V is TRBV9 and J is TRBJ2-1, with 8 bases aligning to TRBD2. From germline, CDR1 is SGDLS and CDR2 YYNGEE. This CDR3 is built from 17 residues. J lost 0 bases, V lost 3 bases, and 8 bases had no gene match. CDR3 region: CASSDTSGRSSYNEQFF. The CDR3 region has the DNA TGTGCCAGCAGCGACACTAGCGGACGGAGCTCCTACAATGAGCAGTTCTTC.

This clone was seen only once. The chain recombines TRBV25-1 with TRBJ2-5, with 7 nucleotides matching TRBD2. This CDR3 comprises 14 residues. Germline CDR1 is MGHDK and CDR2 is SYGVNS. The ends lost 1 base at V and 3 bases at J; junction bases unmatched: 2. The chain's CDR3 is CASSEWEGEETQYF. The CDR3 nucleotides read TGTGCCAGCAGTGAATGGGAGGGCGAAGAGACCCAGTACTTC.

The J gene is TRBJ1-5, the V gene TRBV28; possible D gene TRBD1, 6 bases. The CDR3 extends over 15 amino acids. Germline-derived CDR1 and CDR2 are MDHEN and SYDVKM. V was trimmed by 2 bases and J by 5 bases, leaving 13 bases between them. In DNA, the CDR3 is TGTGCCAGCAGTTTAAGAAGGACAGATCATCAGCCCCAGCATTTT. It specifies CASSLRRTDHQPQHF.

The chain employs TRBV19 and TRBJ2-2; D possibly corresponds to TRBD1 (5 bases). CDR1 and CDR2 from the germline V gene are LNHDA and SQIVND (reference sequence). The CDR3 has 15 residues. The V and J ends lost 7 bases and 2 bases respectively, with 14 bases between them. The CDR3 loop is CASKGTGVNTGELFF. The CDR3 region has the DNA TGTGCCAGTAAGGGAACAGGAGTAAACACCGGGGAGCTGTTTTTT.

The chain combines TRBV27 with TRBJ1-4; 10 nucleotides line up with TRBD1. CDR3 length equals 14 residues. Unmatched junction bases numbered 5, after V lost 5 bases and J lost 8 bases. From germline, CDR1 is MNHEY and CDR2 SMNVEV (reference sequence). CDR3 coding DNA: TGTGCCAGCAGTAGACAGGGGGCAGAGGAAAAACTGTTTTTT. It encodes CASSRQGAEEKLFF. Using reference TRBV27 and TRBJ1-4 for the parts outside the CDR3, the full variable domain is EAQVTQNPRYLITVTGKKLTVTCSQNMNHEYMSWYRQDPGLGLRQIYYSMNVEVTDKGDVPEGYKVSRKEKRNFPLILESPSPNQTSLYFCASSRQGAEEKLFFGSGTQLSVL.

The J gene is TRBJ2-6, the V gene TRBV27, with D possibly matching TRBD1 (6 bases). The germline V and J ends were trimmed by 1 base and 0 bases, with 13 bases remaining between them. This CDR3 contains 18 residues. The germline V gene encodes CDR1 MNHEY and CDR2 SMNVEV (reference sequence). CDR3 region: CASSLLATGASGANVLTF. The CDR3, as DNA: TGTGCCAGCAGTTTATTGGCGACAGGTGCCTCTGGGGCCAACGTCCTGACTTTC.

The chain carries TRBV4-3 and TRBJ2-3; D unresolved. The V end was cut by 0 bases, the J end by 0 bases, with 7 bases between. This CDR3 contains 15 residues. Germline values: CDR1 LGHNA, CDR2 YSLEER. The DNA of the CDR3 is TGCGCCAGCAGCCAAGATTCGCTTAGCACAGATACGCAGTATTTT. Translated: CASSQDSLSTDTQYF.

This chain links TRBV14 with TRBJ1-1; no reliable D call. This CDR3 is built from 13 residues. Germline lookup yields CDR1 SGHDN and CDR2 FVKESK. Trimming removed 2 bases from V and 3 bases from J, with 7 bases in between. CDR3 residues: CASSQLEDTEAFF. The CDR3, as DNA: TGTGCCAGCAGCCAACTCGAGGACACTGAAGCTTTCTTT. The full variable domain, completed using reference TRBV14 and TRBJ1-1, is EAGVTQFPSHSVIEKGQTVTLRCDPISGHDNLYWYRRVMGKEIKFLLHFVKESKQDESGMPNNRFLAERTGGTYSTLKVQPAELEDSGVYFCASSQLEDTEAFFGQGTRLTVV.

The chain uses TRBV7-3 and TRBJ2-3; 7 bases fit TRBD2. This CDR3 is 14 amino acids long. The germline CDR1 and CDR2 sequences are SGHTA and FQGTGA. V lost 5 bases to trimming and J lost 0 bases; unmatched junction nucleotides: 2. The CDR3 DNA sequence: TGTGCCAGCAGCGGTAGCGGGAGCACAGATACGCAGTATTTT. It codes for CASSGSGSTDTQYF.

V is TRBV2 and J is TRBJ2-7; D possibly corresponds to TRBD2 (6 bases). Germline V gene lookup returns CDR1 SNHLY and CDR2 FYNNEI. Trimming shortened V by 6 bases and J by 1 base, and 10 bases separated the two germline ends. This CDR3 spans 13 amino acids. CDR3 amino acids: CASRRGLSYEQYF. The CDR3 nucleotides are TGTGCCAGCAGAAGGGGACTGTCCTACGAGCAGTACTTC. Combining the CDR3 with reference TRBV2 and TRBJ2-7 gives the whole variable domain EPEVTQTPSHQVTQMGQEVILRCVPISNHLYFYWYRQILGQKVEFLVSFYNNEISEKSEIFDDQFSVERPDGSNFTLKIRSTKLEDSAMYFCASRRGLSYEQYFGPGTRLTVT.

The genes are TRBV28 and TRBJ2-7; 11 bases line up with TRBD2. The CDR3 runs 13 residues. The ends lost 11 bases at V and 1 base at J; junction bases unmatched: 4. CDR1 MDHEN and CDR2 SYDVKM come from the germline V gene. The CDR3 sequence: CAATSGVSYEQYF. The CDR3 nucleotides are TGTGCCGCGACTAGCGGGGTTTCCTACGAGCAGTACTTC. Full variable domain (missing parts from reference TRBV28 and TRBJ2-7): DVKVTQSSRYLVKRTGEKVFLECVQDMDHENMFWYRQDPGLGLRLIYFSYDVKMKEKGDIPEGYSVSREKKERFSLILESASTNQTSMYLCAATSGVSYEQYFGPGTRLTVT.

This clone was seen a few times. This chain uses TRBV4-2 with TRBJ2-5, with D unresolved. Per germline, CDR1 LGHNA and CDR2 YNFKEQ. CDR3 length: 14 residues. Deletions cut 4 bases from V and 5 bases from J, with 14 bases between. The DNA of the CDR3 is TGTGCCAGCAGCCCCCTTGTAAGGGCGGAGACCCAGTACTTC. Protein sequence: CASSPLVRAETQYF.

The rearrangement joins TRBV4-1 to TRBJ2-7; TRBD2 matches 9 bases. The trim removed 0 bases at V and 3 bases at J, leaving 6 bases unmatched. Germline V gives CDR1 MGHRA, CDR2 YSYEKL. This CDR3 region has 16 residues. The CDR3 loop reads CASSQESLAGSYEQYF. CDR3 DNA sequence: TGCGCCAGCAGCCAAGAATCCCTAGCGGGAAGCTACGAGCAGTACTTC.

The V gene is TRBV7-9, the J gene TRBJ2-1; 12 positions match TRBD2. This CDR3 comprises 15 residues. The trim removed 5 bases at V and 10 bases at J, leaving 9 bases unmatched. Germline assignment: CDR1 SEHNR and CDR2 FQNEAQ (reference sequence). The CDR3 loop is CASSPRLAGAPEQFF. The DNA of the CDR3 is TGTGCCAGCAGCCCTCGACTAGCGGGAGCCCCCGAGCAGTTCTTC.

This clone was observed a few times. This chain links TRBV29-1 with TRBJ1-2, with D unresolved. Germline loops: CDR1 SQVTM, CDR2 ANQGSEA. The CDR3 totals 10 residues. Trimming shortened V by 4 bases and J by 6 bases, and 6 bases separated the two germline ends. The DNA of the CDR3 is TGCAGCGTTGTACGGGATGGCTACACCTTC. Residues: CSVVRDGYTF.

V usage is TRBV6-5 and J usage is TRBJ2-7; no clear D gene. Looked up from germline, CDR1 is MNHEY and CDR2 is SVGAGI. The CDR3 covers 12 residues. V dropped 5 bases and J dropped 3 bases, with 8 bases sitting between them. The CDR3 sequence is CASSQVIYEQYF. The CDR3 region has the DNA TGTGCCAGCAGTCAGGTTATCTACGAGCAGTACTTC.

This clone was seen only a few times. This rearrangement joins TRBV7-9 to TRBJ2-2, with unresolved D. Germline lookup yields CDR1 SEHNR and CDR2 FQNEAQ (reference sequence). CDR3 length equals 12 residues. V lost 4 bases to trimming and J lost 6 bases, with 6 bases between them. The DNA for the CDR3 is TGTGCCAGCAGCTCCTCGGCCGGGGAGCTGTTTTTT. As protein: CASSSSAGELFF.

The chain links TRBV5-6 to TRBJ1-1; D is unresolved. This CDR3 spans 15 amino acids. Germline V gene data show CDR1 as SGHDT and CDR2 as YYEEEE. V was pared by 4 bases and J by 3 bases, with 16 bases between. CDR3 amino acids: CASSPPPWEDTEAFF. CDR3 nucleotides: TGTGCCAGCAGCCCACCCCCGTGGGAGGACACTGAAGCTTTCTTT.

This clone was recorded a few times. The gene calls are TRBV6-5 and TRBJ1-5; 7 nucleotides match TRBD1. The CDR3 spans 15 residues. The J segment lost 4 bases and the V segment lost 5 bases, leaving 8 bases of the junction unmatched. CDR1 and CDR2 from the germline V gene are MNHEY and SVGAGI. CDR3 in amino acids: CASSGDRNFNQPQHF. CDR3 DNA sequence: TGTGCCAGCAGTGGGGACAGAAACTTTAATCAGCCCCAGCATTTT.